This T cell receptor (beta chain) was sequenced during a study of blood T cells in healthy people across ages. Study at large: For every two T cells, template switching captured about one barcoded beta molecule.

Study-level points and caveats: The fall in TCR beta diversity per million T cells was roughly linear with age.

Every donor gave ten milliliters of peripheral blood. The amount of total RNA extracted per sample was at least 5.5 micrograms. A word on this clonotype: Antigen specificity is unknown. Germline is not matched at one junction end, which may reflect a read error.

Using a J-beta primer mix together with a sample-barcoded 5' primer, a second PCR was run for roughly 7 to 12 cycles. TCRdb processed the 5' RACE reads anew with MiXCR; each CDR3 protein has one entry. The sample records hundreds of thousands of distinct CDR3 sequences, roughly 20% being singletons. The CDR3 loop spans 15 amino acids. The TCR sequence derives from a man between 65 and 85 years old in good health. The sequencing input was blood. The V gene is TRBV12-3 or TRBV12-4, the J gene TRBJ2-3; no definite D call. CDR3 residues: CASIEGRFSTDAQYF. CDR3 in DNA: TGTGCCAGCATCGAAGGACGCTTTAGCACAGATGCGCAGTATTTT.